The TCR beta chain described here comes from a study of cytomegalovirus exposure and HLA in healthy donors. 13 Jbeta primers and 60 Vbeta primers were used for the PCR. Data came from immunoSEQ multiplex PCR; TCRdb stores just in-frame clones and leaves some out. Of under 120,000 clones in the sample, around three quarters were seen once. The V gene's germline CDR1 is SGDLS and CDR2 YYNGEE. The V and J ends lost 1 base and 0 bases respectively, with 23 bases between them. CDR3 length: 20 amino acids. The chain joins TRBV9 to TRBJ1-5; weak D call: TRBD1 (5 bases). The TCR was taken from a female donor in good health and CMV-seropositive. The sequenced sample consisted of PBMCs. CDR3 nucleotide sequence: TGTGCCAGCAGCGTACCCCAGAAAGAATGGGGGGAGTATAGCAATCAGCCCCAGCATTTT. Translation gives CASSVPQKEWGEYSNQPQHF.